Detailed here is one T cell receptor (beta chain). Its antigen is still unknown. Germline CDR1 is SGHVS and CDR2 is FQNEAQ. V shed 5 bases and J shed 4 bases, with 14 bases lying between them. The CDR3 extends over 14 amino acids. Every patient had bone marrow sampled while the disease was active. This sample was taken from a study of read filtering for tumor transcriptome and immune sequencing. Study in general: By R-ISS, stages I, II and III held approximately 8, 16 and 7 patients.

Study-level results: Compared with RNA-seq, IR-seq gave much higher clonotype depth and reliability. The sorted CD138-negative fraction was a mixed bone marrow immune population, not purified T cells.

From approximately 430 ng of RNA, a library with molecular barcoded alpha/delta and beta/gamma adaptors was made. TCRdb ran MiXCR on the reads and lists one entry per CDR3 protein. The table shows over 50,000 distinct CDR3 sequences, with about 21% occurring only once. The sample comprised a population of CD138-negative cells sorted from bone marrow. The rearrangement uses TRBV7-8 and TRBJ2-5; D gene ambiguous. The receptor was derived from a donor aged 40 or over with multiple myeloma. This chain's CDR3 is CASSQDGPGETQYF. CDR3 nucleotides: TGTGCCAGCAGCCAGGACGGACCAGGAGAGACCCAGTACTTC.